Each of the 14 T cell receptor beta chains below was sequenced from the same sample in a study. A single record per CDR3 protein comes from TCRdb applying MiXCR to the 5' RACE reads. The data contain over 45,000 distinct CDR3 sequences, about 26% of them seen just once; the ten biggest clones take up around 2%. Tregs were sorted as CD4+CD25+CD127-/low cells. Sequencing input: tumor-infiltrating Tregs sorted from the breast tumor. The receptors were gathered from a female donor with breast cancer.

The CDR3 DNA reads TGTGCCAGCAGCTCGGGCGCTCGGGGGACCCAGTACTTC. The encoded protein is CASSSGARGTQYF. The rearrangement joins TRBV7-3 to TRBJ2-5; weak D call: TRBD2 (5 bases). Germline V gene sequence: CDR1 SGHTA, CDR2 FQGTGA. V lost 4 bases, J lost 7 bases, and 13 bases lay in between. This CDR3 comprises 13 residues.

In its sample, this clonotype was seen a few times. This rearrangement joins TRBV12-3 or TRBV12-4 to TRBJ1-2, with D unclear. V was shortened by 3 bases and J by 5 bases, with 10 bases between the two germline ends. This CDR3 comprises 13 residues. The CDR3 nucleotides are TGTGCCAGCAGTTTCGGTAACAGTTATGGCTACACCTTC. Its protein product is CASSFGNSYGYTF.

The chain couples TRBV6-5 to TRBJ2-7; TRBD1 aligns across 8 bases. The CDR3 length is 13 residues. V was clipped by 7 bases and J by 2 bases; unmatched bases: 4. Per germline, CDR1 MNHEY and CDR2 SVGAGI. The CDR3 bases are TGTGCCAGCACTCCGGGACAGGCCTACGAGCAGTACTTC. The encoded protein is CASTPGQAYEQYF.

This clonotype was recorded a few times. The gene calls are TRBV19 and TRBJ2-3; TRBD1 is a possible D gene (5 bases). The germline V gene encodes CDR1 LNHDA and CDR2 SQIVND (reference sequence). Trimming took 6 bases from V and 6 from J, leaving 16 bases between them. The CDR3 runs 14 residues. CDR3 sequence: CASRQDLRSDTQYF. Written as DNA, the CDR3 is TGTGCCAGTAGACAGGACCTACGGTCGGATACGCAGTATTTT. Full variable domain (missing parts from reference TRBV19 and TRBJ2-3): DGGITQSPKYLFRKEGQNVTLSCEQNLNHDAMYWYRQDPGQGLRLIYYSQIVNDFQKGDIAEGYSVSREKKESFPLTVTSAQKNPTAFYLCASRQDLRSDTQYFGPGTRLTVL.

This clonotype was detected a few times. The chain uses TRBV4-2 and TRBJ1-1; maybe TRBD1 (6 bases). Germline CDR1 is LGHNA and CDR2 is YNFKEQ. Trimming removed 1 base at V and 0 bases at J, with 12 bases between. The length of the CDR3 is 16 residues. CDR3 coding DNA: TGTGCCAGCAGCCAAGGTGGACAGCTCGTGAACACTGAAGCTTTCTTT. It encodes CASSQGGQLVNTEAFF.

This clonotype was recorded a few times. V and J are TRBV2 and TRBJ2-3; the match to TRBD2 covers 7 bases. Germline lookup yields CDR1 SNHLY and CDR2 FYNNEI. The CDR3 is 11 residues long. V lost 6 bases and J lost 6; bases outside the gene matches: 0. The chain's CDR3 is CASRGGDTQYF. The CDR3 DNA follows: TGTGCCAGCAGGGGGGGGGATACGCAGTATTTT.

The V gene is TRBV6-5, the J gene TRBJ2-5; either TRBD1 or TRBD2 may supply D (6 bases each). Germline V CDR1 and CDR2: MNHEY, SVGAGI. Trimming left V 4 bases short and J 4 bases short, with 19 bases between. The CDR3 has 16 amino acids. The CDR3 coding sequence is TGTGCCAGCAGTTCCCACCGGGTGGGGGGCCTAGAGACCCAGTACTTC. Its translation is CASSSHRVGGLETQYF.

This clonotype is medium-sized within its sample. The V and J genes are TRBV7-2 and TRBJ2-7; D gene ambiguous. The germline V gene encodes CDR1 SGHTA and CDR2 FQGNSA. V lost 0 bases to trimming and J lost 6 bases, with 6 bases between them. This CDR3 is 12 amino acids long. The CDR3 DNA sequence: TGTGCCAGCAGCTTAGCGGGAACCGAGCAGTACTTC. It yields the protein CASSLAGTEQYF.

There are a few counts of this clonotype. The gene calls are TRBV28 and TRBJ2-7; TRBD2 might be the D (5 bases). V was pared by 2 bases and J by 7 bases, with 12 bases between. This CDR3 comprises 13 residues. The V gene's germline CDR1 is MDHEN and CDR2 SYDVKM. DNA of the CDR3: TGTGCCAGCAGTTTAAATGTAGCGTGGGAGCAGTACTTC. Translated: CASSLNVAWEQYF.

Details on this clonotype: An end of the junction does not agree with germline; a read error may underlie this. The chain joins TRBV19 to TRBJ2-1; D may be TRBD2 (5 bases). Germline CDR1 reads LNHDA; CDR2 reads SQIVND (reference sequence). This CDR3 is 14 amino acids long. The CDR3 loop is CARSTTSHDNEQFF. The DNA for the CDR3 is TGTGCCAGAAGTACAACTAGTCACGACAATGAGCAGTTCTTC.

Remarks on this clonotype: A junction boundary mismatches the germline segment, possibly from a read error. V is TRBV7-9 and J is TRBJ1-1; maybe TRBD1 (6 bases). CDR1 and CDR2 from the germline V gene are SEHNR and FQNEAQ (reference sequence). The CDR3 covers 13 residues. This chain's CDR3 is CASGLTTGNEAFF. The CDR3 coding sequence is TGTGCCAGCGGCTTAACAACAGGGAATGAAGCTTTCTTT.

V and J are TRBV4-3 and TRBJ2-2, with a tentative D call TRBD2 (6 bases). V gave up 0 bases and J gave up 0 bases, with 17 bases separating them. The CDR3 sequence is 19 residues long. Germline V gene data show CDR1 as LGHNA and CDR2 as YSLEER. The CDR3 region is CASSQDMAIAAPNTGELFF. The CDR3 DNA reads as TGCGCCAGCAGCCAAGATATGGCGATAGCGGCTCCGAACACCGGGGAGCTGTTTTTT.

This clonotype showed up many times. This may stem from a read error, because a much larger clone lies one nucleotide away. The genes are TRBV20-1 and TRBJ1-2; maybe TRBD1 (6 bases). V was trimmed by 5 bases and J by 4 bases, leaving 17 bases between them. The germline CDR1 and CDR2 sequences are DFQATT and SNEGSKA (reference sequence). This CDR3 is built from 14 residues. CDR3 region: CSAGNPGGGYGYTF. The DNA for the CDR3 is TGCAGTGCTGGGAATCCCGGGGGCGGCTATGGCTACACCTTC.

This clonotype showed up many times. V and J are TRBV7-3 and TRBJ2-4, with TRBD2 matching 11 bases. The germline CDR1 and CDR2 sequences are SGHTA and FQGTGA. Unmatched junction bases numbered 6, after V lost 5 bases and J lost 6 bases. The CDR3 has 15 amino acids. In DNA form, the CDR3 reads TGTGCCAGCAGCGTCGCCGGGACTAGCGGAAACATTCAGTACTTC. Translating gives CASSVAGTSGNIQYF.